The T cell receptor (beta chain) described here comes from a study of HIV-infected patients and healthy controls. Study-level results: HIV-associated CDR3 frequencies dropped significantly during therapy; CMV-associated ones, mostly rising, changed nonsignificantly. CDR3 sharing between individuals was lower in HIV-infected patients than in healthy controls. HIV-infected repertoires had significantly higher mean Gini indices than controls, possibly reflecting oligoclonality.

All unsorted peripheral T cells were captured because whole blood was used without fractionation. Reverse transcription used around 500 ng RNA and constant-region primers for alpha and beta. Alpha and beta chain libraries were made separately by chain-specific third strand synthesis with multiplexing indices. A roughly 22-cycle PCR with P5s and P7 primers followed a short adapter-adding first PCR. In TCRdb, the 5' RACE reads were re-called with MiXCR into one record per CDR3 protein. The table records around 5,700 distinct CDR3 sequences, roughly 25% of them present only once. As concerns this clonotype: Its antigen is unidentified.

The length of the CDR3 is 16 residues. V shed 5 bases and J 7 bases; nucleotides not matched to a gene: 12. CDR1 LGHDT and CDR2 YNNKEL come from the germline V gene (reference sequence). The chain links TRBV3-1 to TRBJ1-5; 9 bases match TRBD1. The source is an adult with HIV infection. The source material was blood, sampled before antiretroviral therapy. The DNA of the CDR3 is TGTGCCAGCAGCGCAAGCTGGGGACAGGGAGGGCAGCCCCAGCATTTT. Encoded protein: CASSASWGQGGQPQHF.